This TCR beta chain was identified during a study of T cells in Graves' hyperthyroidism and ophthalmopathy. Background on the study: Peripheral blood was acquired at first diagnosis, ahead of any therapy whatsoever.

RNA transcripts provided the source from which TCR beta CDR3 regions were amplified. Primed by the HTBI set, a first-round RT-PCR was run on the TCR CDR3. TCRdb redid the calling of the multiplex PCR reads with MiXCR, one entry per CDR3 protein. Of some 440,000 distinct CDR3 sequences listed, around a sixth are singletons. Stability of Graves' hyperthyroidism was defined as absent ophthalmopathy progression within 18 months. Subjects aged 18 to 65 presented with newly diagnosed hyperthyroidism of less than 2 months' duration. Exclusion criteria comprised uncontrolled infection, other autoimmune disease, pregnancy or lactation. This clonotype was seen ten or more times. Germline V gene lookup returns CDR1 MNHNS and CDR2 SASEGT. The CDR3 is 14 amino acids. Trimming pared 8 bases from V and 6 bases from J, leaving 20 bases between.

The sequence was collected from a young woman with Graves' hyperthyroidism. The chain links TRBV6-1 to TRBJ2-7, with D possibly being TRBD1 (5 bases). Input material: blood. The CDR3 bases are TGTGCCAGCGCACTTCATGGGGCTACCGCCGAGCAGTACTTC. Amino acids: CASALHGATAEQYF.